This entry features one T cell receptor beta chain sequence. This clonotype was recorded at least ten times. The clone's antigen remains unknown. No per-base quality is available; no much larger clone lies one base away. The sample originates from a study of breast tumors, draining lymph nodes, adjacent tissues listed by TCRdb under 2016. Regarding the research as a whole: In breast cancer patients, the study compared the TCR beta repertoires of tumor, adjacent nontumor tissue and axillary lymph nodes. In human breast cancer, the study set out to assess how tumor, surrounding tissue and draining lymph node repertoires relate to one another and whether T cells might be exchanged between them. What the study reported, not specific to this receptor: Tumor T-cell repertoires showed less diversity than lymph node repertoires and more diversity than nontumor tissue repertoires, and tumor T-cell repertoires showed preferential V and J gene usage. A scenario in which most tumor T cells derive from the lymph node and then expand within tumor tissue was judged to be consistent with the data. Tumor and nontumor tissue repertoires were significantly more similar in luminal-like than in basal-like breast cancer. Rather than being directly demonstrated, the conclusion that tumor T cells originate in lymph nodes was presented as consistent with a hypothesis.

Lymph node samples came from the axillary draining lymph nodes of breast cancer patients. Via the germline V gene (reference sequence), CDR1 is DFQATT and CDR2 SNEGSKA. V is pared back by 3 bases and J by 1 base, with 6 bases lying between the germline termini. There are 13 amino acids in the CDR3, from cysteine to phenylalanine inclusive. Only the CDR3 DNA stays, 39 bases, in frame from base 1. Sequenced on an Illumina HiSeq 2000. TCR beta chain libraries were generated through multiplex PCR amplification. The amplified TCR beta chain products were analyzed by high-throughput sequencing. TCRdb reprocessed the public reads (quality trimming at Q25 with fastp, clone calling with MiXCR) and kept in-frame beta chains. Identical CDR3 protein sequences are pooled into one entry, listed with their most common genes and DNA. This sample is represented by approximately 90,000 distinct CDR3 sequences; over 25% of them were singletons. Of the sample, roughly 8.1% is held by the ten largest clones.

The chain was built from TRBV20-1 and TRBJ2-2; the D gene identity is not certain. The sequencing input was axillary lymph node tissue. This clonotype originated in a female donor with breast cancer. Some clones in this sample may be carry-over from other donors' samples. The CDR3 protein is CSASVRNTGELFF. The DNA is TGCAGTGCTAGTGTCAGGAACACCGGGGAGCTGTTTTTT.